This is a list of T cell receptor beta chains from one sample in a study of blood T cell repertoires in COVID-19. Measured with immunoSEQ multiplex PCR; TCRdb has only the in-frame clones, and not every one. Seen here are more than 200,000 clones, around 88% observed once, and the top ten hold under 5%. Material: PBMCs or T cells enriched from blood (not recorded which). The receptors were gathered from a woman between 25 and 40 years old who had recovered from COVID-19. CDR3s include the opening cysteine and the closing phenylalanine or tryptophan. The D gene is left open where the match is weak. A clone size is listed for some rows: how often the clone was seen (once, few, many), or a class if it is expanded.

D gene,J gene,clone size,V gene,CDR3 protein,CDR3 DNA
TRBD1,TRBJ2-3,.,TRBV27,CASRQQTGLTDTQYF,TGTGCCAGCAGGCAACAGACAGGGCTCACAGATACGCAGTATTTT
TRBD1,TRBJ2-7,.,TRBV27,CASWDRRGGEQYF,TGTGCCAGTTGGGACAGGCGGGGAGGCGAGCAGTACTTC
TRBD1,TRBJ1-4,.,TRBV27,CASSQTGGWTNEKLFF,TGTGCCAGCAGCCAGACAGGGGGTTGGACTAATGAAAAACTGTTTTTT
TRBD2,TRBJ2-7,.,TRBV28,CASSRTSGSYEQYF,TGTGCCAGCAGCAGGACTAGCGGGAGCTACGAGCAGTACTTC
TRBD2,TRBJ2-2,.,TRBV5-1,CASSLGGLGPGELFF,TGCGCCAGCAGCTTGGGGGGACTAGGACCCGGGGAGCTGTTTTTT
.,TRBJ1-1,once,TRBV29-1,CSVTGQMNTEAFF,TGCAGCGTAACCGGACAGATGAACACTGAAGCTTTCTTT
.,TRBJ1-1,.,TRBV5-6,CASSFGQLNTEAFF,TGTGCCAGCAGCTTTGGACAGCTGAACACTGAAGCTTTCTTT
TRBD1,TRBJ1-3,.,TRBV29-1,CSVGDSEVTIYF,TGCAGCGTTGGGGACAGTGAAGTCACCATATATTTT
.,TRBJ1-5,.,TRBV27,CASSLSPIGSNQPQHF,TGTGCCAGCAGTTTATCCCCCATCGGTAGCAATCAGCCCCAGCATTTT
.,TRBJ1-3,.,TRBV4-3,CASSRGRSAGNTIYF,TGCGCCAGCAGCCGGGGCAGGTCCGCTGGAAACACCATATATTTT
.,TRBJ1-4,.,TRBV30,CAWDMSEKLFF,TGTGCCTGGGATATGAGTGAAAAACTGTTTTTT
TRBD1,TRBJ2-2,.,TRBV6-6,CASKRDRGRTGELFF,TGTGCCAGCAAGCGAGACAGGGGACGAACCGGGGAGCTGTTTTTT
TRBD1,TRBJ1-2,.,TRBV7-9,CASSLAPRQGPYGYTF,TGTGCCAGCAGCTTAGCGCCCAGACAGGGGCCGTATGGCTACACCTTC
.,TRBJ1-1,.,TRBV5-4,CASSPQALLDRKRTEAFF,TGTGCCAGCAGCCCACAAGCTCTCCTGGACCGAAAGCGGACTGAAGCTTTCTTT
.,TRBJ1-5,.,TRBV19,CASSELPGQPQHF,TGTGCCAGTAGCGAGCTACCAGGACAGCCCCAGCATTTT
.,TRBJ1-1,.,TRBV7-3,CASSVDRNTEAFF,TGTGCCAGCAGCGTGGACAGGAACACTGAAGCTTTCTTT